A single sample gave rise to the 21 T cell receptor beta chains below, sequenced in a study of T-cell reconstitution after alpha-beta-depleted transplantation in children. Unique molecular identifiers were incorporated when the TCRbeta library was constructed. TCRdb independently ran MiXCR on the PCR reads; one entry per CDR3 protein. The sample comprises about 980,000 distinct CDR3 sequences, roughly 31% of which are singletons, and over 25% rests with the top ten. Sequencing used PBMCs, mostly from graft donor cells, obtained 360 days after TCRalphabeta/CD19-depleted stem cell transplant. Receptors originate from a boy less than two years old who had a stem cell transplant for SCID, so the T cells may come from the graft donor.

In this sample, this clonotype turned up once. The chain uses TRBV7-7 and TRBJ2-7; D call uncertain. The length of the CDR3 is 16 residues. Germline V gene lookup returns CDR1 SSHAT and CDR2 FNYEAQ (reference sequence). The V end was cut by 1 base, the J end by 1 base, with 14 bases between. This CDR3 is CASSLGIPGSSYEQYF. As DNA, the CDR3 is TGTGCCAGCAGCTTAGGCATCCCTGGATCTTCCTACGAGCAGTACTTC.

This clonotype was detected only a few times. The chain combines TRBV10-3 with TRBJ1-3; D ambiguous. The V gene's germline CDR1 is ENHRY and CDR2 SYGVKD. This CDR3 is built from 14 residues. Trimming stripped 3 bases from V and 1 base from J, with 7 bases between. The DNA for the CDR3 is TGTGCCATCAGTGAAGGGCATTCTGGAAACACCATATATTTT. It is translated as CAISEGHSGNTIYF.

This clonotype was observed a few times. Written as DNA, the CDR3 is TGCGCCAGCAGCTTGAGGCGTTCGGAGACTGAAGCTTTCTTT. It yields the protein CASSLRRSETEAFF. The chain uses TRBV5-1 and TRBJ1-1; the D is unclear. V lost 1 base, J lost 5 bases, and 12 bases lay in between. Germline CDR1 and CDR2: SGHRS and YFSETQ. This CDR3 region has 14 residues.

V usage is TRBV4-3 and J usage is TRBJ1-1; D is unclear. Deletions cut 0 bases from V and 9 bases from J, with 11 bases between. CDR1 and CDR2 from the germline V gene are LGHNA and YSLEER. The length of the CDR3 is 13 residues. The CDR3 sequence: CASSQDRRSQAFF. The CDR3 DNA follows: TGCGCCAGCAGCCAAGATCGTCGCAGCCAAGCTTTCTTT.

The CDR3 DNA sequence: TGCAGCACATTAGCGGGGAGGGCAGATACGCAGTATTTT. It specifies CSTLAGRADTQYF. The V call is TRBV29-1, the J call TRBJ2-3, with 8 bases fitting TRBD2. CDR3 length equals 13 residues. Germline CDR1 SQVTM, CDR2 ANQGSEA. Trimming took 8 bases from V and 4 from J; bases not matched to a gene: 8.

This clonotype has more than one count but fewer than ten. CDR3 protein: CASSQDNPYEQYF. The CDR3 DNA is TGTGCCAGCAGCCAAGACAACCCCTACGAGCAGTACTTC. This sequence joins TRBV3-1 and TRBJ2-7, with D unresolved. Trimming shortened V by 0 bases and J by 2 bases, and 5 bases separated the two germline ends. This CDR3 has 13 amino acids. Germline V gene lookup returns CDR1 LGHDT and CDR2 YNNKEL (reference sequence).

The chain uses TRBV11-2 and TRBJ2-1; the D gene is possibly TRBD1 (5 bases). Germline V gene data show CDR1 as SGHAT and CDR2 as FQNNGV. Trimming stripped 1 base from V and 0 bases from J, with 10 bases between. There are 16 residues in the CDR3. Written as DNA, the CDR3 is TGTGCCAGCAGCTTAGGGGGCACCCTCTCCTACAATGAGCAGTTCTTC. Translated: CASSLGGTLSYNEQFF.

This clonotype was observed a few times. Here the CDR3 DNA reads TGTGCCAGTAGTATGACCCCAAACACCGGGGAGCTGTTTTTT. Translated, it gives CASSMTPNTGELFF. The V gene is TRBV19, the J gene TRBJ2-2, with unresolved D. From germline, CDR1 is LNHDA and CDR2 SQIVND (reference sequence). The CDR3 is made up of 14 amino acids. V was pared by 3 bases and J by 2 bases, with 7 bases between.

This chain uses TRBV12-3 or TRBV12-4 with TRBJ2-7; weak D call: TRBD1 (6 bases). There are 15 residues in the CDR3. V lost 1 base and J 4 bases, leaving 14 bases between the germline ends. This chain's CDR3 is CASSLVIGGKYEQYF. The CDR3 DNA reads TGTGCCAGCAGTTTAGTCATTGGGGGCAAGTACGAGCAGTACTTC.

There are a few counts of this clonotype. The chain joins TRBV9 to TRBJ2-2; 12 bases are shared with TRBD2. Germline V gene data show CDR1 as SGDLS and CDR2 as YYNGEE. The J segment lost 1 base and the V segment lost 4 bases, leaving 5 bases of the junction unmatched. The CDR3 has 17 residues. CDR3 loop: CASSSTSGRRNTGELFF. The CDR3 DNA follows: TGTGCCAGCAGCTCGACTAGCGGGAGAAGGAACACCGGGGAGCTGTTTTTT.

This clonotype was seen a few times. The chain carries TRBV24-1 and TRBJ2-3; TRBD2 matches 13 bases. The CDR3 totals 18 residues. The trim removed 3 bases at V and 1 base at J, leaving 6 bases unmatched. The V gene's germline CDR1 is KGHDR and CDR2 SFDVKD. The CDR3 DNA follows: TGTGCCACCAGTGATGCCGGGACTAGCGGGGCTCGCACAGATACGCAGTATTTT. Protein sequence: CATSDAGTSGARTDTQYF.

Written as DNA, the CDR3 is TGTGCCACCAGCAGCGGGGGCCCGTCCTACAATGAGCAGTTCTTC. Amino acid sequence: CATSSGGPSYNEQFF. The chain couples TRBV15 to TRBJ2-1; D is possibly TRBD1 or TRBD2 (6 bases each). The length of the CDR3 is 15 residues. V was trimmed by 3 bases and J by 1 base, leaving 10 bases between them. Germline CDR1 LNHNV, CDR2 YYDKDF (reference sequence).

CDR3 coding DNA: TGTGCCAGCAGCTCAGGACAGGGGGCTGGGACCCAGTACTTC. This sequence encodes CASSSGQGAGTQYF. V is TRBV5-5 and J is TRBJ2-5, with TRBD1 identical over 11 bases. Germline-derived CDR1 and CDR2 are SGHKS and YYEKEE (reference sequence). With V trimmed by 3 bases and J by 7 bases, 5 bases remained unmatched. The CDR3 has 14 amino acids.

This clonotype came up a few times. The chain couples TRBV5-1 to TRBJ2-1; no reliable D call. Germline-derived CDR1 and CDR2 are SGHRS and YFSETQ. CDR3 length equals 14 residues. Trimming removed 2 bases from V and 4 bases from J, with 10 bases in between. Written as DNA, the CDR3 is TGCGCCAGCAGCTTCGGAAATAAGTACAATGAGCAGTTCTTC. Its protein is CASSFGNKYNEQFF.

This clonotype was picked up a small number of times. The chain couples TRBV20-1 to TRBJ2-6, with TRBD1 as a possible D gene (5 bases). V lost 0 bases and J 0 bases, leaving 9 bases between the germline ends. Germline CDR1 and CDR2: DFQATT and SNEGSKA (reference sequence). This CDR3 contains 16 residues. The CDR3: CSARDTQGSGANVLTF. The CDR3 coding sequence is TGCAGTGCTAGAGATACCCAGGGCTCTGGGGCCAACGTCCTGACTTTC.

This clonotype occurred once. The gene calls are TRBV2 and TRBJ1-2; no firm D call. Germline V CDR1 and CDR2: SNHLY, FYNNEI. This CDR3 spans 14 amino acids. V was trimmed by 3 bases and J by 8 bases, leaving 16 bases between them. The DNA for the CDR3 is TGTGCCAGCAGTGACGAGGGCCCTTTGGACGGCTACACCTTC. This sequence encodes CASSDEGPLDGYTF.

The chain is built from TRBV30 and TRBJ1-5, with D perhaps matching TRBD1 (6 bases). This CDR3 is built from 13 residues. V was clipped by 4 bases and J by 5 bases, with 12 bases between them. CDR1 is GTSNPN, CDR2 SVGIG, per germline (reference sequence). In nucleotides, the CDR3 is TGTGCCTGGAACATCCAGGGGCATCAGCCCCAGCATTTT. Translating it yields CAWNIQGHQPQHF.

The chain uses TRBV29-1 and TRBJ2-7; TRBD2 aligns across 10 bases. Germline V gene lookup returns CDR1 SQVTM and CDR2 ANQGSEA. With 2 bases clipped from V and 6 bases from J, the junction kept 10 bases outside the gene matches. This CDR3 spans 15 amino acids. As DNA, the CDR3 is TGCAGCGTTGAATCCCTACTAGCGGGGACCTCCGAGCAGTACTTC. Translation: CSVESLLAGTSEQYF.

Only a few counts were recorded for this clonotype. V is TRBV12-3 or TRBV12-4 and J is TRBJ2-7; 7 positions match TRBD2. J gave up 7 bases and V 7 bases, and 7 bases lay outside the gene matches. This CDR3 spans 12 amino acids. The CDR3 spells CASTGDGGEQYF. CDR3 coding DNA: TGTGCCAGCACCGGGGACGGGGGGGAGCAGTACTTC.

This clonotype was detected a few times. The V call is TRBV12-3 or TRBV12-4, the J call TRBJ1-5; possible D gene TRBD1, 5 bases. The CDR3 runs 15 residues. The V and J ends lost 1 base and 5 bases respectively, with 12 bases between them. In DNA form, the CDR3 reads TGTGCCAGCAGTTTAGGGGGGGGACCGGATCAGCCCCAGCATTTT. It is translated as CASSLGGGPDQPQHF.

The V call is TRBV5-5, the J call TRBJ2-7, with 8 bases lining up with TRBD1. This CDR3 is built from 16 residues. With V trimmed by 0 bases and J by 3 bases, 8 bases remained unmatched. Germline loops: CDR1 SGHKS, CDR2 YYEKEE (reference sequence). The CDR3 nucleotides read TGTGCCAGCAGCTTGGTTCCGGAGACAGGGGACTACGAGCAGTACTTC. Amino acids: CASSLVPETGDYEQYF.